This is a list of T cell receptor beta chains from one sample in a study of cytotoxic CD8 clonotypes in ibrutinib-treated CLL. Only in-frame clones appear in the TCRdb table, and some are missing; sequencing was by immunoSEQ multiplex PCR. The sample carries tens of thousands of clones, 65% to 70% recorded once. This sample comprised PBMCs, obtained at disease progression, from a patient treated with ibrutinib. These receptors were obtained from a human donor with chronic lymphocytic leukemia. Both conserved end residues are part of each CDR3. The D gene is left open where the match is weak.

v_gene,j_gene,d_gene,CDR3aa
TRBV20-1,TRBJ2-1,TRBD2,CSARGGGAWFF
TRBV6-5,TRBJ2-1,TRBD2,CASRQLAGVPNEQFF
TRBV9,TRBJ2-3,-,CASSVVGHTTDTQYF
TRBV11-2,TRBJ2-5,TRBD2,CASSFSGGRETQYF
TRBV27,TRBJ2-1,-,CASWGGVYNEQFF
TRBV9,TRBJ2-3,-,CASSVVEGTDTQYF
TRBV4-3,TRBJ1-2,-,CASSQEPGLSRGYTF
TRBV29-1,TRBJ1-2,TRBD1,CSADRGNYGYTF
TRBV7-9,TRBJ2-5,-,CASSSQGGGLRETQYF
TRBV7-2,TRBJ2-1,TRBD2,CASSRGLAVYNEQFF
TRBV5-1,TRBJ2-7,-,CASSLAREYEQYF
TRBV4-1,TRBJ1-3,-,CASSQVVTSGNTIYF
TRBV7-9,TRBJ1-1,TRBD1,CASSLGGQIEAFF
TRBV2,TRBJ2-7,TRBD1,CASTPRLPTGPRAYEQYF
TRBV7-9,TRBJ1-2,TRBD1,CASSRSTGVGYTF
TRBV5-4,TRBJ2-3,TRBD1,CASSGYRGNTQYF
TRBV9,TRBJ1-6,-,CASSVSSTRQNSPLHF
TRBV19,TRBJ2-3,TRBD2,CASTRLAGDGTDTQYF
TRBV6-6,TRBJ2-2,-,CASSYPGGELFF
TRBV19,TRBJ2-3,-,CASSTFRGAGTDTQYF
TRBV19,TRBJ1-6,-,CASSTKGGPGNSPLHF
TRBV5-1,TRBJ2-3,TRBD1,CASSTRQGADTQYF
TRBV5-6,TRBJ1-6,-,CASSPREYNSPLHF
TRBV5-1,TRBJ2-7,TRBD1,CASSPMKTGPFSSYEQYF
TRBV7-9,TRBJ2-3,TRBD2,CASRLAGTYTQYF
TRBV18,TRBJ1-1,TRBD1,CASDREPRTEAFF
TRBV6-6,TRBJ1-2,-,CASSYSLGYTF
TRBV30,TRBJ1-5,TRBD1,CAWTYPGGPLNQPQHF
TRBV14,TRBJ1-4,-,CASSQDFGTRLFF
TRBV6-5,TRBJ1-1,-,CASSRPQNTEAFF
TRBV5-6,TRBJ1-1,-,CASSLGGALGTEAFF
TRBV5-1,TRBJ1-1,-,CASRAGGNTEAFF